Only a few counts were recorded for the clone carrying this T cell receptor (beta chain). The CDR3 has 16 amino acids. With 0 bases removed from V and 5 bases from J, the gap between germline ends came to 16 bases. The germline V gene encodes CDR1 SGHTA and CDR2 FQGNSA. Authors' analysis steps: Reference gene primer amplification gave nucleated cell count estimates. Profiling relied on immunoSEQ multiplex PCR, and the TCRdb table lists in-frame clones only, not all of them. V and J calls plus clone size are reproduced from that table; the DNA served to infer D and trimming. In the table there are roughly 61,000 clones, roughly 80% of which are singletons. The entry originates in a study of blood T cell repertoires in COVID-19. Study-level information: Sites across the United States, Italy and Spain contributed samples from acute and convalescent COVID-19. T cells, B-cell-depleted T cells, or PBMCs supplied cDNA or gDNA.

The sequence was obtained from a woman aged 70 to 79 with acute or convalescent COVID-19. The material sequenced was peripheral blood. The chain joins TRBV7-2 to TRBJ1-2, with D perhaps TRBD1 (6 bases). The CDR3 nucleotides are TGTGCCAGCAGCTTAGCGTATACAGGGTCGGAGTATGGCTACACCTTC. Translated: CASSLAYTGSEYGYTF.